The rows below give T cell receptor beta chains drawn from one sample of a study of T cell changes during pregnancy in multiple sclerosis. Only in-frame clones appear in the TCRdb table, and some are missing; sequencing was by immunoSEQ multiplex PCR. The sample has about 110,000 clones, roughly 90% seen once. This specimen was peripheral blood, taken after pregnancy. These receptors originate from a female donor with multiple sclerosis, enrolled in a pregnancy study. The CDR3 runs from the conserved cysteine through the conserved F or W. D genes are given only for firm matches. Clone size is given for some rows only: seen once, a few or many times, or a class if the clone is expanded.

>NA|NA|TRBV9|TRBJ2-7
CASSASGTGMPYEQYF
TGTGCCAGCAGCGCAAGCGGGACAGGAATGCCCTACGAGCAGTACTTC
>NA|NA|TRBV5-1|TRBJ2-3
CASSTDSQNTQYF
TGCGCCAGCAGTACGGACTCACAGAATACGCAGTATTTT
>NA|NA|TRBV15|TRBJ1-1
CATSPRGTGEAFF
TGTGCCACCAGCCCCAGGGGAACGGGTGAAGCTTTCTTT
>NA|NA|TRBV30|TRBJ1-5
CAWSAGQYSNQPQHF
TGTGCCTGGAGTGCCGGACAGTATAGCAATCAGCCCCAGCATTTT
>few|TRBD1|TRBV7-9|TRBJ1-6
CASSLLTGGRSPLHF
TGTGCCAGCAGCTTGCTTACAGGGGGCCGGTCACCCCTCCACTTT
>NA|NA|TRBV30|TRBJ1-1
CAWSVGTEAFF
TGTGCCTGGAGTGTCGGCACTGAAGCTTTCTTT
>NA|NA|TRBV28|TRBJ1-1
CASTSSQGNTEAFF
TGTGCCAGCACCTCCTCCCAGGGGAACACTGAAGCTTTCTTT
>once|NA|TRBV27|TRBJ1-2
CASRPPGGRYGYTF
TGTGCCAGCAGACCCCCCGGGGGGCGGTATGGCTACACCTTC
>once|TRBD1|TRBV5-4|TRBJ1-2
CASSLSGTGGYGYTF
TGTGCCAGCAGCTTGTCCGGGACAGGGGGCTATGGCTACACCTTC
>NA|NA|TRBV7-2|TRBJ2-7
CASSLSRIGAPSSYEQYF
TGTGCCAGCAGCTTAAGCAGGATTGGGGCGCCTAGCTCCTACGAGCAGTACTTC
>NA|NA|TRBV9|TRBJ1-2
CASSKDSLDYGYTF
TGTGCCAGCAGTAAGGACAGCCTTGACTATGGCTACACCTTC
>NA|NA|TRBV5-6|TRBJ2-7
CASSLGRDEQYF
TGTGCCAGCAGCTTGGGTCGGGACGAGCAGTACTTC
>NA|TRBD1|TRBV5-1|TRBJ1-4
CASSPARQGSAEKLFF
TGCGCCAGCAGCCCCGCTCGACAGGGATCGGCCGAAAAACTGTTTTTT
>NA|NA|TRBV19|TRBJ2-7
CASSIGGEHEQYF
TGTGCCAGTAGTATTGGAGGGGAACACGAGCAGTACTTC
>NA|TRBD1|TRBV9|TRBJ2-5
CASSGGDRGQETQYF
TGTGCCAGCAGCGGCGGCGACAGGGGCCAAGAGACCCAGTACTTC
>NA|TRBD2|TRBV11-3|TRBJ2-3
CASSLEPLAGTQYF
TGTGCCAGCAGCTTAGAGCCACTAGCGGGTACGCAGTATTTT
>NA|TRBD1|TRBV5-1|TRBJ2-1
CASTAGGQGTHEQFF
TGCGCCAGCACCGCCGGAGGACAGGGGACCCATGAGCAGTTCTTC
>NA|TRBD2|TRBV4-2|TRBJ2-7
CASSQDSLAGDYEQYF
TGTGCCAGCAGCCAAGATAGCCTAGCGGGGGACTACGAGCAGTACTTC
>NA|NA|TRBV6-5|TRBJ1-1
CASSYSQGSAEAFF
TGTGCCAGCAGTTACTCGCAGGGGAGCGCTGAAGCTTTCTTT
>NA|TRBD2|TRBV29-1|TRBJ2-7
CSVASGTSGSYEQYF
TGCAGCGTTGCCTCCGGGACTAGCGGTTCCTACGAGCAGTACTTC
>NA|NA|TRBV30|TRBJ1-2
CAWRLDYGYTF
TGTGCCTGGAGACTGGACTATGGCTACACCTTC
>NA|NA|TRBV6-1|TRBJ1-5
CASDAPGRPQHF
TGTGCCAGCGACGCTCCAGGGCGGCCCCAGCATTTT
>NA|TRBD2|TRBV30|TRBJ2-3
CAWGKAGGRPDTQYF
TGTGCCTGGGGGAAAGCGGGAGGCCGCCCGGATACGCAGTATTTT
>NA|NA|TRBV19|TRBJ1-5
CASSMLRQYNQPQHF
TGTGCCAGTAGTATGCTTCGACAGTACAATCAGCCCCAGCATTTT
>NA|TRBD1|TRBV27|TRBJ1-4
CASSLRGQGDQNEKLFF
TGTGCCAGCAGTTTAAGGGGACAGGGCGACCAAAATGAAAAACTGTTTTTT
>once|NA|TRBV7-2|TRBJ1-1
CASSFSLREAFF
TGTGCCAGCAGCTTCAGTCTCCGTGAAGCTTTCTTT
>NA|NA|TRBV10-3|TRBJ1-3
CATEGLSGNTIYF
TGTGCCACCGAGGGACTCTCTGGAAACACCATATATTTT
>NA|TRBD1|TRBV19|TRBJ1-5
CASSISGTGALSGPQHF
TGTGCCAGTAGTATTTCAGGGACAGGGGCACTATCAGGGCCCCAGCATTTT
>NA|NA|TRBV2|TRBJ1-1
CASSDSPGWGNTEAFF
TGTGCCAGCAGTGATAGCCCAGGGTGGGGAAACACTGAAGCTTTCTTT
>once|NA|TRBV6-5|TRBJ2-1
CASRHRVSSYNEQFF
TGTGCCAGCAGACACAGGGTTAGCTCCTACAATGAGCAGTTCTTC
>NA|TRBD1|TRBV5-5|TRBJ1-1
CASLRGGRGTEAFF
TGTGCCAGCTTGAGAGGGGGCAGAGGCACTGAAGCTTTCTTT
>NA|NA|TRBV2|TRBJ1-2
CASLGRRCTF
TGTGCCTCCCTCGGGAGAAGGTGCACCTTC
>NA|TRBD2|TRBV7-7|TRBJ2-1
CASSPGGGEQFF
TGTGCCAGCAGCCCGGGGGGAGGGGAGCAGTTCTTC
>NA|NA|TRBV4-1|TRBJ2-2
CASSHLLTGELFF
TGCGCCAGCAGCCACCTTCTCACCGGGGAGCTGTTTTTT
>NA|NA|TRBV28|TRBJ2-4
CASSSGQTNIQYF
TGTGCCAGCAGTTCTGGACAGACAAACATTCAGTACTTC
>NA|NA|TRBV18|TRBJ2-1
CASSPTGKSSYNEQFF
TGTGCCAGCTCACCAACGGGGAAAAGCTCCTACAATGAGCAGTTCTTC
>NA|NA|TRBV12-2|TRBJ2-3
CASRYPGGTSGRGLESDTQYF
TGTGCAAGTCGCTACCCCGGGGGGACTAGCGGGAGGGGGTTAGAATCAGATACGCAGTATTTT
>NA|NA|TRBV7-3|TRBJ2-5
CASSPTPRSETQYF
TGTGCCAGCAGCCCGACACCCCGGTCCGAGACCCAGTACTTC
>NA|NA|TRBV9|TRBJ2-3
CASSPSGGTSTDTQYF
TGTGCCAGCAGCCCCTCTGGGGGGACTAGCACAGATACGCAGTATTTT
>NA|TRBD1|TRBV5-1|TRBJ2-2
CASSQYRGAGTGELFF
TGCGCCAGCAGCCAGTACAGGGGGGCTGGTACCGGGGAGCTGTTTTTT
>NA|NA|TRBV5-1|TRBJ2-5
CASSWTVAGEETQYF
TGCGCCAGCAGCTGGACAGTAGCGGGCGAAGAGACCCAGTACTTC
>once|NA|TRBV5-4|TRBJ2-1
CASSPGVGSGNEQFF
TGTGCCAGCAGCCCGGGAGTGGGTAGCGGCAATGAGCAGTTCTTC
>once|NA|TRBV5-1|TRBJ1-1
CASGLQTMNTEAFF
TGCGCCAGCGGACTACAGACCATGAACACTGAAGCTTTCTTT
>once|NA|TRBV2|TRBJ1-1
CASSDQANTEAFF
TGTGCCAGCAGTGATCAAGCGAACACTGAAGCTTTCTTT
>NA|TRBD1|TRBV15|TRBJ1-2
CATSPTGGGGYTF
TGTGCCACCAGCCCGACAGGGGGAGGCGGCTACACCTTC